The present T cell receptor (beta chain) was sequenced within a study of shared clonotypes between healthy human individuals. In regard to this clone: Its antigen is unknown.

Broader study findings: Sequencing depth was expected to influence donor clonotype sharing. The study sampled only blood, and tissue repertoires likely differ. Donor scarcity curtailed the genetic and exposure-history diversity represented herein.

Original processing methods: ImmunoSEQ supplied junction-only sequences lacking quality scores, so filtering was different. Only in-frame clones appear in the TCRdb table, and some are missing; sequencing was by immunoSEQ multiplex PCR. That table is the source of V, J and clone size, and D and trimming were worked out from the DNA. The sample records more than 450,000 clones, 70% to 80% being singletons. The CDR3 totals 12 residues. CDR1 and CDR2 from the germline V gene are MNHEY and SMNVEV (reference sequence). The V gene end was trimmed by 6 bases and the J gene end by 3 bases; junction bases not matched to a gene: 2.

The receptor's source is a middle-aged woman in good health. Some clones in this sample may be carry-over from other donors' samples. The V call is TRBV27, the J call TRBJ2-7; 7 nucleotides align to TRBD1. The sample consisted of PBMCs. DNA for the CDR3: TGTGCCAGCAGCAGACAGGGCTACGAGCAGTACTTC. This translates into CASSRQGYEQYF.